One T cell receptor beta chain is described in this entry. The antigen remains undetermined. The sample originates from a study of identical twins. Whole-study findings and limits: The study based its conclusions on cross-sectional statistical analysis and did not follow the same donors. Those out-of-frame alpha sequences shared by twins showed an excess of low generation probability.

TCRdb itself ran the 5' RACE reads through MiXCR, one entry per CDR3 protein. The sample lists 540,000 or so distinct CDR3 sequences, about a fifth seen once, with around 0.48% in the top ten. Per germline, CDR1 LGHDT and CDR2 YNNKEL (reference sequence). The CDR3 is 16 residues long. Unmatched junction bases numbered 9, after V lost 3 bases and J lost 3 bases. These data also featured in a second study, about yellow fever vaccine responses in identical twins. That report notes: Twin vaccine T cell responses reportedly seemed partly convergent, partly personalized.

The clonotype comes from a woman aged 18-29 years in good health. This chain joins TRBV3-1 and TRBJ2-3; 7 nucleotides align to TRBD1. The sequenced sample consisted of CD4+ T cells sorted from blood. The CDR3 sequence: CASSHIRPGGTDTQYF. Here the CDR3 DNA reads TGTGCCAGCAGCCACATCCGGCCAGGGGGAACAGATACGCAGTATTTT.